These T cell receptor beta chains were read from a single sample in a study of post-analysis software for immune sequencing data. TCRdb fed the PCR reads into MiXCR, producing one record per CDR3 protein. The sample lists about 380,000 distinct CDR3 sequences; roughly 38% were seen once. Input material: blood. The receptor set was obtained from a girl aged 5-17 years with multiple sclerosis. CDR3s include the opening cysteine and the closing phenylalanine or tryptophan. The D gene is left open where the match is weak. A clone size is listed for some rows: how often the clone was seen (once, few, many), or a class if it is expanded.

abundance	len	d_gene	v_gene	j_gene	CDR3aa	CDR3nt
.	15	TRBD1	TRBV5-5	TRBJ2-7	CASSRTGTGEYEQYF	TGTGCCAGCAGCCGAACCGGGACAGGGGAGTACGAGCAGTACTTC
few	12	.	TRBV6-1	TRBJ2-5	CASTGTIQTQYF	TGTGCCAGCACAGGGACAATACAGACCCAGTACTTC
few	16	.	TRBV5-6	TRBJ2-7	CASSLEPPGAQREQYF	TGTGCCAGCAGCTTGGAGCCCCCAGGGGCGCAGCGAGAGCAGTACTTC
few	11	.	TRBV29-1	TRBJ2-1	CSVEGLNEQFF	TGCAGCGTCGAGGGCCTCAATGAGCAGTTCTTC
.	13	TRBD1	TRBV3-1	TRBJ1-2	CASSQDRQGGYTF	TGTGCCAGCAGCCAAGATAGACAGGGAGGCTACACCTTC
.	12	.	TRBV28	TRBJ1-5	CASSLLSGPQHF	TGTGCCAGCAGCCTCCTGTCCGGGCCCCAGCATTTT
few	16	.	TRBV5-5	TRBJ1-1	CASSLGQAVTTAEAFF	TGTGCCAGCAGCTTGGGTCAGGCGGTGACGACCGCTGAAGCTTTCTTT
.	13	.	TRBV5-6	TRBJ1-2	CASSLVSGYGYTF	TGTGCCAGCAGCTTGGTGTCTGGATATGGCTACACCTTC
.	12	.	TRBV27	TRBJ2-1	CASRSGNTEQFF	TGTGCCAGCAGATCAGGGAATACGGAGCAGTTCTTC
few	15	.	TRBV2	TRBJ1-5	CASSEIPGSNQPQHF	TGTGCCAGCAGTGAAATCCCTGGTAGCAATCAGCCCCAGCATTTT
.	14	.	TRBV15	TRBJ1-1	CATSRDPTYTEAFF	TGTGCCACCAGCAGAGATCCTACTTACACTGAAGCTTTCTTT
few	17	TRBD2	TRBV7-2	TRBJ2-3	CASSLASSGGHTDTQYF	TGTGCCAGCAGCTTAGCGTCTAGCGGGGGTCACACAGATACGCAGTATTTT
few	15	.	TRBV12-5	TRBJ2-1	CASALLLGSRNEQFF	TGTGCTAGTGCCCTACTACTAGGGTCGAGAAATGAGCAGTTCTTC
few	12	.	TRBV5-8	TRBJ2-1	CASSPGDYEQFF	TGTGCCAGCAGCCCAGGGGACTATGAGCAGTTCTTC
.	13	.	TRBV18	TRBJ1-6	CASSSDSYSPLHF	TGTGCCAGCTCATCCGACAGCTATTCACCCCTCCACTTT
few	13	.	TRBV9	TRBJ2-3	CASSVGIGDTQYF	TGTGCCAGCAGCGTAGGAATCGGCGATACGCAGTATTTT